This T cell receptor beta chain came from a study of T cell responses to AZD1222 COVID-19 vaccine. Study information: Researchers grouped second doses given at about 4 or about 12 weeks into one pool.

Generated by immunoSEQ multiplex PCR, the TCRdb table keeps only in-frame clones and is missing some. The sample records about 60,000 clones, around 87% being singletons. Note on this clone: Its antigen is still unknown.

Study outcomes and limitations: Vaccination with two AZD1222 doses was followed by a rise in Spike-specific TCR breadth and depth. There were mostly white British donors and more females than males, and clonal diversity was possibly underestimated. Targeting of unmutated variant regions was reportedly seen in nearly half of spike-specific TCRs.

Sequenced here: peripheral blood, sampled on day 0 of AZD1222 vaccination. This receptor was obtained from an adult in good health.

The CDR3 loop is CASSRYLVGDRGGSGNTIYF. DNA for the CDR3: TGTGCCAGCAGCCGGTATCTCGTTGGGGACAGGGGAGGTAGTGGCAACACCATATATTTT. The V and J genes are TRBV7-6 and TRBJ1-3, with 10 positions matching TRBD1. CDR1 is SGHVS and CDR2 is FNYEAQ in the germline V gene. CDR3 length: 20 residues. V was pared by 5 bases and J by 7 bases, with 23 bases of the junction left unmatched. The full variable domain, completed using reference TRBV7-6 and TRBJ1-3, is GAGVSQSPRYKVTKRGQDVALRCDPISGHVSLYWYRQALGQGPEFLTYFNYEAQQDKSGLPNDRFSAERPEGSISTLTIQRTEQRDSAMYRCASSRYLVGDRGGSGNTIYFGEGSWLTVV.